The subject of this entry is one T cell receptor beta chain. Its antigen is currently unknown. The sample comes from a study of cytomegalovirus exposure and HLA in healthy donors. Whole-study findings and limits: An analysis done earlier found most TCR beta V segments productive about 87% or about 30% of the time.

With 60 Vbeta and 13 Jbeta primers, the PCR was carried out. Generated by immunoSEQ multiplex PCR, the TCRdb table keeps only in-frame clones and is missing some. The sample lists fewer than 70,000 clones; roughly 68% were seen once. The sample was PBMCs. This sequence was found in a woman aged 60-75 years in good health and CMV-seropositive.

CDR3 loop: CASSRTGWNTEAFF. CDR3 bases: TGTGCCAGCAGCAGGACAGGATGGAACACTGAAGCTTTCTTT. The V call is TRBV6-6, the J call TRBJ1-1, with 7 nucleotides matching TRBD1. CDR1 and CDR2 from the germline V gene are MNHNY and SVGAGI (reference sequence). The CDR3 loop spans 14 amino acids. Trimming cost V 6 bases and J 1 base; bases outside gene matches: 5.